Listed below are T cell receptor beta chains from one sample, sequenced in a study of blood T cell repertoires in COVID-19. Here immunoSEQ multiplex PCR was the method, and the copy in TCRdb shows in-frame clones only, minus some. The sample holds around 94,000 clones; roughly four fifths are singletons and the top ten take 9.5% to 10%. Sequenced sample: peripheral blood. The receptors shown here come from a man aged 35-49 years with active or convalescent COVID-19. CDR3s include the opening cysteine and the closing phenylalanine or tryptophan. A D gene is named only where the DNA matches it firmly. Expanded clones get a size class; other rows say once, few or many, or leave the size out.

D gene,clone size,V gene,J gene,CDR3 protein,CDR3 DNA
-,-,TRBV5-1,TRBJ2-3,CASSPGEATDTQYF,TGCGCCAGCAGCCCGGGGGAGGCCACAGATACGCAGTATTTT
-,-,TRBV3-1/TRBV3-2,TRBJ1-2,CASSQGTAANYGYTF,TGTGCCAGCAGCCAGGGGACTGCAGCTAACTATGGCTACACCTTC
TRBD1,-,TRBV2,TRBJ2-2,CASIGGATTGELFF,TGTGCCAGCATAGGGGGCGCGACCACCGGGGAGCTGTTTTTT
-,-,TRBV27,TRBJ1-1,CASSLWGGQRNTEAFF,TGTGCCAGCAGTTTATGGGGGGGACAAAGGAACACTGAAGCTTTCTTT
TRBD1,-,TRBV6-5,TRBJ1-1,CASRTTGGTEAFF,TGTGCCAGCAGGACGACAGGGGGCACTGAAGCTTTCTTT
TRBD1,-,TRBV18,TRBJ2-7,CASSYQTGGALREQYF,TGTGCCAGCTCATACCAGACAGGGGGCGCCTTACGCGAGCAGTACTTC
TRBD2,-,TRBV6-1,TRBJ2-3,CASSDWRGGKDTQYF,TGTGCCAGCAGTGATTGGCGGGGGGGCAAAGATACGCAGTATTTT
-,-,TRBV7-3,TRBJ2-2,CASSPQRAGVTGELFF,TGTGCCAGCAGCCCCCAACGGGCAGGGGTTACCGGGGAGCTGTTTTTT
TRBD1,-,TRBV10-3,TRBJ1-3,CAISERQGGGNTIYF,TGTGCCATCAGTGAGCGGCAGGGGGGAGGAAACACCATATATTTT
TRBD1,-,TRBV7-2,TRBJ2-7,CASSAAGQGPFRYF,TGTGCCAGCAGCGCAGCCGGACAGGGGCCTTTTCGGTACTTC
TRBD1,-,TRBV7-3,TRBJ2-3,CASSLNSRGLDTQYF,TGTGCCAGCAGCTTAAATAGTAGGGGGCTAGATACGCAGTATTTT
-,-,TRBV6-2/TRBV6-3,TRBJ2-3,CASSYSKEARTDTQYF,TGTGCCAGCAGTTACTCGAAAGAGGCACGCACAGATACGCAGTATTTT
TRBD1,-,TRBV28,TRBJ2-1,CASNPTAAGGFNEQFF,TGTGCCAGCAATCCTACGGCGGCAGGGGGATTCAATGAGCAGTTCTTC
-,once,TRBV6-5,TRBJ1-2,CATHLLLLRDYGYTF,TGTGCCACTCACTTACTCCTCCTGCGGGACTATGGCTACACCTTC
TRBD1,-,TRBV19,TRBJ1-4,CASRLPSTGDGEKLFF,TGTGCCAGTAGGCTCCCTTCGACAGGGGATGGAGAAAAACTGTTTTTT
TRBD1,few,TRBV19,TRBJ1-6,CASSPQTGGSYNSPLHF,TGTGCCAGTAGCCCCCAGACAGGGGGCTCCTATAATTCACCCCTCCACTTT
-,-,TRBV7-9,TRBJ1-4,CASSSRQPQGEKLFF,TGTGCCAGCAGCTCCCGACAGCCTCAGGGTGAAAAACTGTTTTTT
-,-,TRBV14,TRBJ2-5,CASSLGLPETQYF,TGTGCCAGCAGCCTAGGACTACCGGAGACCCAGTACTTC
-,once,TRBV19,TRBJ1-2,CASRYGSDYNYGYTF,TGTGCCAGTAGGTACGGGAGCGATTATAACTATGGCTACACCTTC
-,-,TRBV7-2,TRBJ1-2,CASRLGGDYGYTF,TGTGCCAGCAGGCTAGGGGGAGACTATGGCTACACCTTC
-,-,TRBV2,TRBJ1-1,CASGGRGKAFF,TGTGCCAGCGGAGGCAGGGGAAAAGCTTTCTTT
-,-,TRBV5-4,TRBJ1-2,CASSQDSLGNYGYTF,TGTGCCAGCAGCCAGGACAGCCTTGGGAACTATGGCTACACCTTC
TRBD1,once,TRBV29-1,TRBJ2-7,CSVTGTGNYEQYF,TGCAGCGTGACCGGGACAGGGAACTACGAGCAGTACTTC
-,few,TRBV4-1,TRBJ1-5,CASSQDLRDQPQHF,TGCGCCAGCAGCCAAGATTTACGGGATCAGCCCCAGCATTTT
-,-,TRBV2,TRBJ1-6,CASSLPGQSPLHF,TGTGCCAGCAGTCTGCCAGGTCAATCACCCCTCCACTTT
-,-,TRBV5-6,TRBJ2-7,CASSLGDRINEQYF,TGTGCCAGCAGCCTAGGTGACAGGATCAACGAGCAGTACTTC
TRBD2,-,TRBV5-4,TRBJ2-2,CASNRAGGDNTGELFF,TGTGCCAGCAATCGAGCGGGGGGTGATAACACCGGGGAGCTGTTTTTT
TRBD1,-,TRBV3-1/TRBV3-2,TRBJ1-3,CASSQGQGNGNTIYF,TGTGCCAGCAGCCAAGGACAGGGGAATGGAAACACCATATATTTT
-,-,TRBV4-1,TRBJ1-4,CASSQGVQGYGEKLFF,TGCGCCAGCAGCCAAGGGGTACAGGGCTATGGTGAAAAACTGTTTTTT
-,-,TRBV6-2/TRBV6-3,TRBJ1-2,CASSRTDSYGYTF,TGTGCCAGCAGCCGGACAGACTCGTATGGCTACACCTTC
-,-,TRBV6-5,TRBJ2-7,CASSRDFSSYEQYF,TGTGCCAGCAGTCGTGACTTCAGCTCCTACGAGCAGTACTTC
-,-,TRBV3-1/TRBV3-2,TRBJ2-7,CASSQQAYYEQYF,TGTGCCAGCAGCCAGCAGGCGTACTACGAGCAGTACTTC
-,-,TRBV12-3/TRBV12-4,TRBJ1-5,CASSPGNQPQHF,TGTGCCAGCAGTCCAGGAAATCAGCCCCAGCATTTT
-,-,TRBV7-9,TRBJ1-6,CASSPSRLSESPLHF,TGTGCCAGCAGCCCGTCGCGACTATCTGAATCACCCCTCCACTTT
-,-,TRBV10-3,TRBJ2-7,CAISAATAYEQYF,TGTGCCATCAGTGCCGCGACAGCCTACGAGCAGTACTTC
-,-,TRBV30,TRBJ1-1,CAWTRYGVNTEAFF,TGTGCCTGGACTAGGTACGGGGTGAACACTGAAGCTTTCTTT
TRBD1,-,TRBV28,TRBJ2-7,CASSLPGQGSYEQYF,TGTGCCAGCAGTCTTCCCGGACAGGGTTCTTACGAGCAGTACTTC
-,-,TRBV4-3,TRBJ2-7,CASSQDPGKVYEQYF,TGCGCCAGCAGCCAAGATCCGGGTAAGGTCTACGAGCAGTACTTC
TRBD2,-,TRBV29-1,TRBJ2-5,CSVDGSGGVSETQYF,TGCAGCGTTGATGGTAGCGGGGGGGTGTCGGAGACCCAGTACTTC
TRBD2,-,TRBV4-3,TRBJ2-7,CASSPRDYPYEQYF,TGCGCCAGCAGCCCCCGGGACTATCCCTACGAGCAGTACTTC
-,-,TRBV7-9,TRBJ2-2,CASSNSYDAGELFF,TGTGCCAGCAGTAACAGTTACGACGCCGGGGAGCTGTTTTTT